The next 31 T cell receptor beta chains were all read from a single sample in a study of blood T cell repertoires in COVID-19. Some clones are missing from TCRdb's copy, which holds only in-frame ones; the method was immunoSEQ multiplex PCR. This sample yields 150,000 to 200,000 clones, of which 65% to 85% are seen a single time; around 10% belongs to the top ten. The sample taken for sequencing was peripheral blood. These receptors were obtained from a woman aged 80 or over with active or convalescent COVID-19.

The chain uses TRBV11-2 and TRBJ1-4, with 7 bases matching TRBD1. CDR3 size: 15 residues. Trimming at V came to 5 bases and at J to 0 bases, leaving 3 bases not matched to a gene. Germline CDR1 is SGHAT and CDR2 is FQNNGV. CDR3 DNA sequence: TGTGCCAGCAGCCAAGGACAGGCAACTAATGAAAAACTGTTTTTT. As protein: CASSQGQATNEKLFF.

The V and J genes are TRBV5-4 and TRBJ1-4; perhaps TRBD1 as D (6 bases). The CDR3 sequence is 15 residues long. The V gene lost 4 bases and the J gene lost 6 bases, with 16 bases spanning the gap. Germline V lookup: CDR1 SGHNT, CDR2 YYREEE (reference sequence). The CDR3 region is CASSAGRAGDEKLFF. The CDR3 nucleotides are TGTGCCAGCAGCGCCGGGAGGGCAGGGGATGAAAAACTGTTTTTT.

V is TRBV19 and J is TRBJ1-4, with a possible D match to TRBD1 (6 bases). The CDR3 is 14 amino acids. Germline lookup yields CDR1 LNHDA and CDR2 SQIVND (reference sequence). Between the trimmed V and J ends, which lost 7 bases and 2 bases, there was a span of 11 bases. The DNA for the CDR3 is TGTGCCAGTACCTCCGGACAGACTAATGAAAAACTGTTTTTT. It specifies CASTSGQTNEKLFF.

This rearrangement joins TRBV18 to TRBJ1-5, with a tentative D call TRBD1 (6 bases). Trimming took 3 bases from V and 1 from J, leaving 13 bases between them. The CDR3 spans 16 residues. Germline V CDR1 and CDR2: KGHSH, LQKENI. CDR3 residues: CASSPAARGSNQPQHF. CDR3 in DNA: TGTGCCAGCTCACCCGCCGCCAGGGGAAGCAATCAGCCCCAGCATTTT.

V gene TRBV18 combines with J gene TRBJ2-1, with TRBD1 identical over 7 bases. The CDR3 sequence is 15 residues long. Germline trimming cut 0 bases from V and 4 bases from J; bases unmatched to any gene: 3. Germline CDR1 reads KGHSH; CDR2 reads LQKENI. Written as DNA, the CDR3 is TGTGCCAGCTCACCACCGGGGGACAGATACAATGAGCAGTTCTTC. It encodes CASSPPGDRYNEQFF.

The CDR3 bases are TGTGCCAGCAGCCGAGAGAGTGTTTCGGTTGCCCTGTACTTC. This gives the protein CASSRESVSVALYF. The chain employs TRBV11-3 and TRBJ2-7; no clear D. The CDR3 has 14 residues. Trimming took 5 bases from V and 12 from J, leaving 23 bases between them. Germline loops: CDR1 SGHNT, CDR2 YENEEA.

The chain is built from TRBV29-1 and TRBJ2-7, with D possibly TRBD1 on 5 matching bases. Trimming removed 3 bases from V and 2 bases from J, with 8 bases in between. Germline CDR1 SQVTM, CDR2 ANQGSEA. This CDR3 contains 12 residues. The CDR3 sequence is CSVEGRAYEQYF. The CDR3 region has the DNA TGCAGCGTTGAGGGCAGGGCCTACGAGCAGTACTTC.

This chain joins TRBV6-5 and TRBJ1-1; a weak D match, TRBD1 (6 bases). The length of the CDR3 is 16 residues. CDR1 MNHEY and CDR2 SVGAGI come from the germline V gene. The ends were cut back, 2 bases at V and 0 bases at J, with 13 bases in the middle. The CDR3 bases are TGTGCCAGCAGTTACCAAGGGGGAGTGATGAACACTGAAGCTTTCTTT. Translation: CASSYQGGVMNTEAFF.

The V call is TRBV7-2, the J call TRBJ2-2, with a weak D call TRBD2 (5 bases). V dropped 2 bases and J dropped 2 bases, with 15 bases sitting between them. Germline CDR1 is SGHTA and CDR2 is FQGNSA. There are 17 residues in the CDR3. The CDR3 sequence is CASSLKFQRPNTGELFF. The CDR3 DNA reads TGTGCCAGCAGCTTAAAATTCCAGCGGCCTAACACCGGGGAGCTGTTTTTT.

The gene calls are TRBV6-2 or TRBV6-3 and TRBJ2-5, with TRBD1 matching over 7 bases. CDR1 is MNHEY, CDR2 SVGEGT, per germline. J lost 4 bases, V lost 6 bases, and 5 bases had no gene match. The CDR3 length is 13 residues. The DNA of the CDR3 is TGTGCCAGCAGCCGGGACAGAGCAGAGACCCAGTACTTC. Its translation: CASSRDRAETQYF.

This clone was detected a few times. The V and J genes are TRBV7-2 and TRBJ1-3, with 7 bases matching TRBD1. V shed 10 bases and J 6 bases; nucleotides not matched to a gene: 6. Germline CDR1 reads SGHTA; CDR2 reads FQGNSA. The CDR3 loop spans 12 amino acids. CDR3 protein: CATRTGVNTIYF. The DNA of the CDR3 is TGTGCCACTCGAACAGGGGTAAACACCATATATTTT.

The rearrangement links TRBV6-2 or TRBV6-3 to TRBJ1-1, with D perhaps TRBD1 (6 bases). V was clipped by 0 bases and J by 5 bases, with 10 bases between them. CDR3 length: 14 residues. Per germline, CDR1 MNHEY and CDR2 SVGEGT. Here the CDR3 reads CASSYSTGPTEAFF. CDR3 in DNA: TGTGCCAGCAGTTACTCTACAGGGCCAACTGAAGCTTTCTTT.

This chain uses TRBV6-6 with TRBJ1-2, with D possibly matching TRBD1 (6 bases). The germline V gene has CDR1 MNHNY and CDR2 SVGAGI (reference sequence). V was cut by 7 bases and J by 2 bases, with 8 bases left in between. The length of the CDR3 is 12 residues. The CDR3 nucleotides read TGTGCCAGCATTACAGGGAACTATGGCTACACCTTC. Translated: CASITGNYGYTF.

The chain joins TRBV6-5 to TRBJ1-1; 10 bases are shared with TRBD1. Germline-derived CDR1 and CDR2 are MNHEY and SVGAGI. J was trimmed by 10 bases and V by 3 bases; bases with no gene match: 2. CDR3 length equals 12 residues. In DNA, the CDR3 is TGTGCCAGCAGTTATAGGACAGGGGGAGCTTTCTTT. Its protein is CASSYRTGGAFF.

The chain has TRBV6-5 and TRBJ1-1; D unresolved. CDR1 is MNHEY and CDR2 is SVGAGI in the germline V gene. V lost 0 bases and J lost 7, with 12 bases in between. The CDR3 loop spans 14 amino acids. CDR3 amino acids: CASSYSPFAVEAFF. The CDR3 DNA follows: TGTGCCAGCAGTTACTCCCCCTTCGCAGTTGAAGCTTTCTTT.

This chain joins TRBV25-1 and TRBJ2-2, with 8 bases identical to TRBD2. Germline V CDR1 and CDR2: MGHDK, SYGVNS. The junction had 4 bases not matched to a gene; V was cut back by 8 bases and J by 5 bases. This CDR3 is built from 13 residues. The CDR3 loop is CASPSGGTGELFF. The CDR3 DNA follows: TGTGCCAGCCCTTCGGGGGGGACCGGGGAGCTGTTTTTT.

Regarding this clone: The identical CDR3 is also encoded by other nucleotide sequences in the sample. V and J are TRBV9 and TRBJ1-3; tentative D call: TRBD1 (6 bases). Germline V gene lookup returns CDR1 SGDLS and CDR2 YYNGEE. Trimming pared 3 bases from V and 4 bases from J, leaving 14 bases between. CDR3 length: 15 amino acids. The CDR3 spells CASSATGNSGNTIYF. The CDR3 coding sequence is TGTGCCAGCAGCGCAACAGGGAATTCCGGAAACACCATATATTTT.

The chain carries TRBV7-3 and TRBJ2-7, with 7 bases that match TRBD1. Germline V gives CDR1 SGHTA, CDR2 FQGTGA. V trimming: 3 bases; J trimming: 3 bases; junction bases outside the gene matches: 8. CDR3 length: 15 residues. CDR3 sequence reads: CASSFIKGGGYEQYF. The CDR3 DNA reads as TGTGCCAGCAGCTTTATCAAAGGGGGCGGCTACGAGCAGTACTTC.

About this clone: The same CDR3 arises from other DNA sequences in this sample as well. As DNA, the CDR3 is TGCAGCGTTGAGGAGGGAGGCTACACCTTC. This encodes CSVEEGGYTF. J is TRBJ1-2 and V is TRBV29-1; D remains unclear. The CDR3 consists of 10 residues. The ends were cut back, 3 bases at V and 8 bases at J, with 7 bases in the middle. Germline V gene lookup returns CDR1 SQVTM and CDR2 ANQGSEA.

The rearrangement links TRBV6-5 to TRBJ2-7; no clear D. The V gene lost 7 bases and the J gene lost 2 bases, with 9 bases spanning the gap. Per germline, CDR1 MNHEY and CDR2 SVGAGI. CDR3 size: 12 residues. CDR3 region: CASKTLTYEQYF. Written as DNA, the CDR3 is TGTGCCAGCAAAACACTAACCTACGAGCAGTACTTC.

V is TRBV19 and J is TRBJ1-4; TRBD1 might be the D (6 bases). V shed 2 bases and J shed 5 bases, with 18 bases lying between them. This CDR3 comprises 17 residues. Germline CDR1 and CDR2: LNHDA and SQIVND (reference sequence). This CDR3 reads CASSIRGGAEVNEKLFF. CDR3 nucleotides: TGTGCCAGTAGTATAAGAGGGGGAGCGGAGGTAAATGAAAAACTGTTTTTT.

The rearrangement uses TRBV5-1 and TRBJ1-1, with TRBD1 matching 8 bases. Unmatched junction bases numbered 3, after V lost 4 bases and J lost 1 base. This CDR3 has 14 residues. Germline V lookup: CDR1 SGHRS, CDR2 YFSETQ. CDR3 loop: CASSQGTGNTEAFF. CDR3 bases: TGCGCCAGCAGCCAAGGGACAGGGAACACTGAAGCTTTCTTT.

This rearrangement joins TRBV12-3 or TRBV12-4 to TRBJ2-2; no clear D gene. The V end lost 8 bases, the J end lost 5 bases, and 9 bases lay between the germline ends. This CDR3 region has 12 residues. The CDR3 sequence: CASRYLTGELFF. The CDR3 nucleotides are TGTGCCAGCCGCTACTTGACCGGGGAGCTGTTTTTT.

The chain carries TRBV7-2 and TRBJ2-3; TRBD2 matches at 9 bases. With 0 bases clipped from V and 7 bases from J, the junction kept 8 bases outside the gene matches. The CDR3 contains 16 residues. CDR1 is SGHTA and CDR2 is FQGNSA in the germline V gene. The CDR3 sequence is CASSLAMAGGANTQYF. CDR3 in DNA: TGTGCCAGCAGCTTAGCGATGGCGGGGGGGGCCAATACGCAGTATTTT.

The genes are TRBV7-6 and TRBJ2-7; 8 bases match TRBD2. J gave up 5 bases and V 5 bases, and 2 bases lay outside the gene matches. Germline V gives CDR1 SGHVS, CDR2 FNYEAQ. The CDR3 sequence is 12 residues long. CDR3 in amino acids: CASSPGGDEQYF. The CDR3 DNA reads as TGTGCCAGCAGCCCCGGGGGGGACGAGCAGTACTTC.

DNA of the CDR3: TGTGCCAGCACCCCGGACAGGGGGATGAACACTGAAGCTTTCTTT. This codes for CASTPDRGMNTEAFF. This sequence joins TRBV7-2 and TRBJ1-1, with 10 bases that match TRBD1. The CDR3 runs 15 residues. The junction had 5 bases not matched to a gene; V was cut back by 7 bases and J by 0 bases. The germline gives CDR1 SGHTA, CDR2 FQGNSA.

This clone has only one observation. The gene calls are TRBV10-3 and TRBJ1-5; no definite D call. The CDR3 runs 14 residues. CDR1 ENHRY and CDR2 SYGVKD come from the germline V gene. V lost 0 bases to trimming and J lost 5 bases, with 8 bases between them. Here the CDR3 DNA reads TGTGCCATCAGTGAGTCCGGTACCGATCAGCCCCAGCATTTT. Translating it yields CAISESGTDQPQHF.

J is TRBJ2-5 and V is TRBV18; 7 bases line up with TRBD1. The CDR3 consists of 14 residues. With V trimmed by 6 bases and J by 5 bases, 9 bases remained unmatched. Germline CDR1 and CDR2: KGHSH and LQKENI. The CDR3 sequence: CASSPNRGRETQYF. For the CDR3, the DNA is TGTGCCAGCTCCCCCAACAGGGGTCGGGAGACCCAGTACTTC.

V is TRBV2 and J is TRBJ1-1; no reliable D call. CDR1 and CDR2 (germline): SNHLY, FYNNEI. CDR3 length equals 14 residues. Between the trimmed V and J ends, which lost 2 bases and 1 base, there was a span of 8 bases. CDR3 sequence reads: CASSEYAGNTEAFF. CDR3 nucleotides: TGTGCCAGCAGTGAATACGCAGGGAACACTGAAGCTTTCTTT.

The chain uses TRBV6-5 and TRBJ2-5; D is unresolved. This CDR3 region has 15 residues. Trimming took 5 bases from V and 2 from J, leaving 15 bases between them. Germline CDR1 reads MNHEY; CDR2 reads SVGAGI. The CDR3 bases are TGTGCCAGCAGTATGCGCGGTTTTGATCAAGAGACCCAGTACTTC. Amino acids: CASSMRGFDQETQYF.

This clone has a single count. The V and J genes are TRBV19 and TRBJ1-2; D ambiguous. Trimming took 1 base from V and 4 from J, leaving 10 bases between them. Germline CDR1 reads LNHDA; CDR2 reads SQIVND (reference sequence). This CDR3 is 14 amino acids long. The CDR3 nucleotides read TGTGCCAGTAGTATAGGGAGGGAGTCCTATGGCTACACCTTC. As protein: CASSIGRESYGYTF.